Shown below are 30 T cell receptor beta chains from a single sample sequenced in a study of cytomegalovirus exposure and HLA in healthy donors. This PCR relied on a set of 60 Vbeta primers and 13 Jbeta primers. Data came from immunoSEQ multiplex PCR; TCRdb stores just in-frame clones and leaves some out. This table has some 100,000 clones, around three quarters appearing once. Sequenced: PBMCs. Source of these receptors: a female donor in good health and CMV-seropositive.

This clone has a single count. The rearrangement links TRBV12-5 to TRBJ1-2; D is ambiguous. CDR1 and CDR2 (germline): LGHNT, FRNRAP. Trimming shortened V by 4 bases and J by 4 bases, and 4 bases separated the two germline ends. CDR3 length: 11 residues. DNA of the CDR3: TGTGCTAGTGGTTACGGCTATGGCTACACCTTC. Protein: CASGYGYGYTF.

A single count supports this clone. Written as DNA, the CDR3 is TGTGCCAGCAGCTTACGCAGCGGGGGGGGTCTTGAGACCCAGTACTTC. Its protein is CASSLRSGGGLETQYF. The J gene is TRBJ2-5, the V gene TRBV11-2; 10 bases agree with TRBD2. The CDR3 is made up of 16 amino acids. Looked up from germline, CDR1 is SGHAT and CDR2 is FQNNGV. With V trimmed by 2 bases and J by 5 bases, 8 bases remained unmatched.

This clone appeared once. This chain connects TRBV19 to TRBJ2-1; 10 nucleotides match TRBD2. Germline V lookup: CDR1 LNHDA, CDR2 SQIVND (reference sequence). The trim removed 4 bases at V and 7 bases at J, leaving 4 bases unmatched. The CDR3 runs to 14 residues. Here the CDR3 DNA reads TGTGCCAGTAGTAGCCTAGCGGGAGTTAATGAGCAGTTCTTC. It yields the protein CASSSLAGVNEQFF.

This clone has a handful of counts. The chain joins TRBV5-5 to TRBJ1-2; perhaps TRBD1 as D (6 bases). Germline values: CDR1 SGHKS, CDR2 YYEKEE (reference sequence). This CDR3 has 13 residues. Trimming cost V 4 bases and J 3 bases, with 10 bases left between them. The CDR3 loop reads CASSRGGDYGYTF. The CDR3 region has the DNA TGTGCCAGCAGCAGAGGGGGAGACTATGGCTACACCTTC. Full variable domain (outside the CDR3, taken from reference TRBV5-5 and TRBJ1-2): DAGVTQSPTHLIKTRGQQVTLRCSPISGHKSVSWYQQVLGQGPQFIFQYYEKEERGRGNFPDRFSARQFPNYSSELNVNALLLGDSALYLCASSRGGDYGYTFGSGTRLTVV.

The gene calls are TRBV7-9 and TRBJ1-5; 8 positions agree with TRBD1. This CDR3 contains 16 residues. Per the germline V gene, CDR1 is SEHNR and CDR2 is FQNEAQ (reference sequence). The ends lost 5 bases at V and 3 bases at J; junction bases unmatched: 9. The CDR3 spells CASSPGQGSSNQPQHF. The CDR3 coding sequence is TGTGCCAGCAGCCCTGGACAGGGCTCTTCCAATCAGCCCCAGCATTTT.

The J gene is TRBJ1-1, the V gene TRBV6-5, with D possibly being TRBD1 (5 bases). Germline V gene lookup returns CDR1 MNHEY and CDR2 SVGAGI. The CDR3 sequence is 16 residues long. Between the trimmed V and J ends, which lost 4 bases and 2 bases, there was a span of 17 bases. The CDR3, as DNA: TGTGCCAGCAGTTTCTTATCGAAAGGGGAAAACACTGAAGCTTTCTTT. Translation gives CASSFLSKGENTEAFF.

The gene calls are TRBV28 and TRBJ1-5, with TRBD1 as a possible D gene (5 bases). CDR3 size: 12 residues. V was shortened by 5 bases and J by 5 bases, with 7 bases between the two germline ends. In germline, CDR1 is MDHEN, CDR2 SYDVKM. Here the CDR3 DNA reads TGTGCCAGCAGTCCAGGGTATCAGCCCCAGCATTTT. Residues: CASSPGYQPQHF.

This clone occurred once. V usage is TRBV5-4 and J usage is TRBJ1-2; 7 nucleotides align to TRBD1. V shed 6 bases, J shed 0 bases, and the junction held 5 bases outside the gene matches. The CDR3 totals 14 residues. Germline V lookup: CDR1 SGHNT, CDR2 YYREEE (reference sequence). CDR3: CASTAGGANYGYTF. The CDR3 DNA is TGTGCCAGCACCGCAGGGGGAGCTAACTATGGCTACACCTTC.

The chain is built from TRBV19 and TRBJ1-2; TRBD1 aligns across 7 bases. Per the germline V gene, CDR1 is LNHDA and CDR2 is SQIVND (reference sequence). CDR3 length: 12 residues. The trim removed 4 bases at V and 8 bases at J, leaving 4 bases unmatched. CDR3 DNA sequence: TGTGCCAGTAGTAACCAGGGGGGCGGCTACACCTTC. This codes for CASSNQGGGYTF.

The rearrangement uses TRBV19 and TRBJ1-5; D might be TRBD1 (5 bases). CDR1 is LNHDA and CDR2 is SQIVND in the germline V gene (reference sequence). The V end was cut by 4 bases, the J end by 0 bases, with 13 bases between. The CDR3 spans 16 residues. CDR3 nucleotides: TGTGCCAGTAGTACTGGACAATCTTATAGCAATCAGCCCCAGCATTTT. Translating it yields CASSTGQSYSNQPQHF.

The chain links TRBV11-2 to TRBJ2-7; 9 nucleotides agree with TRBD2. Trimming took 7 bases from V and 6 from J; bases not matched to a gene: 16. Germline CDR1 is SGHAT and CDR2 is FQNNGV. The CDR3 contains 16 residues. CDR3 residues: CASTSHNLAGQLEQYF. The CDR3 DNA reads as TGTGCCAGCACCTCTCACAACCTAGCGGGGCAGCTCGAGCAGTACTTC.

The chain has TRBV5-1 and TRBJ1-4; 10 nucleotides match TRBD1. This CDR3 has 16 amino acids. Germline V gives CDR1 SGHRS, CDR2 YFSETQ. The J segment lost 8 bases and the V segment lost 4 bases, leaving 11 bases of the junction unmatched. The CDR3 DNA reads as TGCGCCAGCAGCCCGATCGTCCCGGGACAGGGGGAAAAACTGTTTTTT. Protein sequence: CASSPIVPGQGEKLFF.

J is TRBJ2-7 and V is TRBV6-1; 7 nucleotides agree with TRBD1. The CDR3 spans 13 residues. Per germline, CDR1 MNHNS and CDR2 SASEGT. V was pared by 6 bases and J by 6 bases, with 8 bases of the junction left unmatched. The CDR3 DNA reads as TGTGCCAGCAGACGAAACGACAGGGTCGAGCAGTACTTC. This encodes CASRRNDRVEQYF.

The gene calls are TRBV5-1 and TRBJ2-7, with TRBD2 matching over 7 bases. J gave up 0 bases and V 1 base, and 4 bases lay outside the gene matches. Germline V gives CDR1 SGHRS, CDR2 YFSETQ. The CDR3 runs 15 residues. In nucleotides, the CDR3 is TGCGCCAGCAGCTTGTTAGCGGGTAGCTCCTACGAGCAGTACTTC. This encodes CASSLLAGSSYEQYF.

Only a few counts were recorded for this clone. The chain combines TRBV19 with TRBJ1-2; TRBD1 aligns across 8 bases. V gave up 6 bases and J gave up 7 bases; unmatched junction bases: 7. The CDR3 spans 13 residues. Germline CDR1 and CDR2: LNHDA and SQIVND (reference sequence). This CDR3 reads CASRDRVSAGYTF. DNA for the CDR3: TGTGCCAGTAGGGACAGGGTATCCGCTGGCTACACCTTC.

V usage is TRBV5-1 and J usage is TRBJ2-3, with 10 bases that match TRBD2. This CDR3 is built from 16 residues. Germline CDR1 is SGHRS and CDR2 is YFSETQ. Losses at the gene ends were 4 bases for V and 5 bases for J; bases not matched to a gene: 10. The CDR3 DNA sequence: TGCGCCAGCAGCCCCCGGGCTAGCGGGAGTATAGATACGCAGTATTTT. Amino acids: CASSPRASGSIDTQYF.

The chain couples TRBV5-1 to TRBJ1-2; 7 bases align to TRBD1. CDR3 length equals 14 residues. Unmatched junction bases numbered 11, after V lost 4 bases and J lost 8 bases. CDR1 SGHRS and CDR2 YFSETQ come from the germline V gene. The CDR3 sequence: CASSVTGVEGGYTF. DNA of the CDR3: TGCGCCAGCAGCGTAACAGGGGTGGAGGGAGGCTACACCTTC.

This clone was seen once. The chain is built from TRBV6-5 and TRBJ2-3; D is unclear. CDR3 length: 12 amino acids. Germline values: CDR1 MNHEY, CDR2 SVGAGI. Trimming took 4 bases from V and 6 from J, leaving 8 bases between them. CDR3 protein: CASSSLADTQYF. In nucleotides, the CDR3 is TGTGCCAGCAGTTCGCTTGCGGATACGCAGTATTTT.

This chain uses TRBV18 with TRBJ2-6, with TRBD1 identical over 7 bases. Germline V gene lookup returns CDR1 KGHSH and CDR2 LQKENI. Trimming cost V 3 bases and J 4 bases; bases outside gene matches: 9. The CDR3 loop spans 17 amino acids. CDR3 sequence reads: CASSPQTGLDGANVLTF. As DNA, the CDR3 is TGTGCCAGCTCACCGCAGACAGGGCTAGACGGGGCCAACGTCCTGACTTTC.

This chain joins TRBV27 and TRBJ1-2, with a weak D call TRBD1 (6 bases). The CDR3 consists of 15 residues. V was cut by 6 bases and J by 10 bases, with 24 bases left in between. In germline, CDR1 is MNHEY, CDR2 SMNVEV (reference sequence). CDR3 nucleotides: TGTGCCAGCAGGTCGATAGGGAAGGGACACGCACCCTACACCTTC. Protein product: CASRSIGKGHAPYTF.

The gene calls are TRBV7-2 and TRBJ1-2; D remains unclear. With 5 bases removed from V and 2 bases from J, the gap between germline ends came to 6 bases. The CDR3 consists of 12 residues. Germline V gives CDR1 SGHTA, CDR2 FQGNSA. CDR3 sequence reads: CASSETNYGYTF. CDR3 sequence (DNA): TGTGCCAGCAGCGAGACAAACTATGGCTACACCTTC.

The V gene is TRBV4-3, the J gene TRBJ1-5; unclear D gene. CDR3 length: 16 residues. Trimming removed 0 bases from V and 6 bases from J, with 15 bases in between. Germline loops: CDR1 LGHNA, CDR2 YSLEER. The CDR3 DNA follows: TGCGCCAGCAGCCAAGACGCCGTGGGTTCGGGTCAGCCCCAGCATTTT. This encodes CASSQDAVGSGQPQHF.

The gene calls are TRBV5-6 and TRBJ2-2, with 12 bases aligning to TRBD1. The germline CDR1 and CDR2 sequences are SGHDT and YYEEEE. Trimming at V came to 3 bases and at J to 5 bases, leaving 2 bases not matched to a gene. The CDR3 spans 15 residues. Here the CDR3 reads CASSWDRGRTGELFF. The CDR3 region has the DNA TGTGCCAGCAGCTGGGACAGGGGGCGAACCGGGGAGCTGTTTTTT. Complete variable domain (other parts from reference TRBV5-6 and TRBJ2-2): DAGVTQSPTHLIKTRGQQVTLRCSPKSGHDTVSWYQQALGQGPQFIFQYYEEEERQRGNFPDRFSGHQFPNYSSELNVNALLLGDSALYLCASSWDRGRTGELFFGEGSRLTVL.

V gene TRBV29-1 combines with J gene TRBJ2-7, with 7 bases that match TRBD1. CDR1 is SQVTM and CDR2 is ANQGSEA in the germline V gene. The junction had 4 bases not matched to a gene; V was cut back by 6 bases and J by 5 bases. There are 11 residues in the CDR3. CDR3 sequence reads: CSVATGNEQYF. For the CDR3, the DNA is TGCAGCGTGGCGACAGGGAACGAGCAGTACTTC.

V is TRBV5-4 and J is TRBJ2-1; 10 nucleotides line up with TRBD2. The CDR3 sequence is 14 residues long. Germline V gene lookup returns CDR1 SGHNT and CDR2 YYREEE (reference sequence). V was pared by 2 bases and J by 6 bases, with 2 bases of the junction left unmatched. Here the CDR3 reads CASSFVAGGNEQFF. CDR3 DNA: TGTGCCAGCAGCTTCGTAGCGGGAGGCAATGAGCAGTTCTTC.

V usage is TRBV30 and J usage is TRBJ2-3, with D possibly TRBD1 on 5 matching bases. Germline lookup yields CDR1 GTSNPN and CDR2 SVGIG (reference sequence). The CDR3 consists of 15 residues. V was clipped by 4 bases and J by 5 bases, with 19 bases between them. This CDR3 is CAWTPLGLPGDTQYF. The CDR3 bases are TGTGCCTGGACCCCCCTGGGGCTCCCCGGAGATACGCAGTATTTT. The variable domain in full, with the rest retrieved from reference TRBV30 and TRBJ2-3, is SQTIHQWPATLVQPVGSPLSLECTVEGTSNPNLYWYRQAAGRGLQLLFYSVGIGQISSEVPQNLSASRPQDRQFILSSKKLLLSDSGFYLCAWTPLGLPGDTQYFGPGTRLTVL.

This clone came up a few times. The chain recombines TRBV25-1 with TRBJ2-1, with 11 positions matching TRBD2. Germline V gives CDR1 MGHDK, CDR2 SYGVNS. This CDR3 has 16 residues. With 4 bases clipped from V and 6 bases from J, the junction kept 8 bases outside the gene matches. This CDR3 is CASSVPGLAVTNEQFF. In nucleotides, the CDR3 is TGTGCCAGCAGTGTACCGGGACTAGCGGTTACCAATGAGCAGTTCTTC.

V and J are TRBV2 and TRBJ1-1; possibly TRBD1 for D (5 bases). The germline CDR1 and CDR2 sequences are SNHLY and FYNNEI. This CDR3 comprises 15 residues. Trimming cost V 2 bases and J 3 bases, with 13 bases left between them. CDR3 loop: CASSERQGLYTEAFF. CDR3 in DNA: TGTGCCAGCAGTGAACGTCAGGGCTTGTACACTGAAGCTTTCTTT.

This chain links TRBV10-3 with TRBJ1-1; tentatively, D is TRBD1 (6 bases). Trimming removed 5 bases from V and 9 bases from J, with 16 bases in between. CDR3 size: 13 residues. The V gene's germline CDR1 is ENHRY and CDR2 SYGVKD. In DNA form, the CDR3 reads TGTGCCATCAGTCCCACGGACAGTGCACAAGCTTTCTTT. This translates into CAISPTDSAQAFF.

This clone was counted only a few times. The chain links TRBV15 to TRBJ1-1; TRBD1 matches 7 bases. Trimming took 3 bases from V and 8 from J; bases not matched to a gene: 6. Germline lookup yields CDR1 LNHNV and CDR2 YYDKDF (reference sequence). This CDR3 is built from 13 residues. The chain's CDR3 is CATSRGGTAEAFF. Here the CDR3 DNA reads TGTGCCACCAGCAGGGGCGGGACAGCCGAAGCTTTCTTT.